This T cell receptor (beta chain) was recorded in a study of blood T cell repertoires in COVID-19. The CDR3 covers 11 residues. Germline-derived CDR1 and CDR2 are DFQATT and SNEGSKA (reference sequence). V lost 5 bases and J lost 14, with 16 bases in between. Only in-frame clones appear in the TCRdb table, and some are missing; sequencing was by immunoSEQ multiplex PCR. The table shows about 83,000 clones, with around 76% occurring only once. This chain joins TRBV20-1 and TRBJ2-1, with D perhaps matching TRBD1 (5 bases). The sequenced sample consisted of peripheral blood. The receptor was derived from a woman older than 75 with active or convalescent COVID-19. Here the CDR3 DNA reads TGCAGTGCTGAGGCTACAGGAACGGAGTTCTTC. This encodes CSAEATGTEFF.